Listed below are T cell receptor beta chains from one sample, sequenced in a study of shared clonotypes between healthy human individuals. This table comes from immunoSEQ multiplex PCR, and its TCRdb copy is limited to in-frame clones, with some not included. The profile shows roughly 2.5 million clones, over 85% of them singletons. Sequenced material: naive CD4+ T cells sorted from blood. These receptors originate from a man between 18 and 29 years old in good health. CDR3s include the opening cysteine and the closing phenylalanine or tryptophan. D genes are given only for firm matches. Clone size is given for some rows only: seen once, a few or many times, or a class if the clone is expanded.

abundance: NA
d_gene: TRBD2
j_gene: TRBJ2-3
v_gene: TRBV6-5
CDR3nt: TGTGCCACCAAGACTAGCGGGAGGCAAGATACGCAGTATTTT
CDR3aa: CATKTSGRQDTQYF

abundance: NA
d_gene: TRBD1
j_gene: TRBJ1-1
v_gene: TRBV5-1
CDR3nt: TGCGCCAGCAGTTCCCAGGGGGGAAACACTGAAGCTTTCTTT
CDR3aa: CASSSQGGNTEAFF

abundance: NA
d_gene: NA
j_gene: TRBJ1-5
v_gene: TRBV5-8
CDR3nt: TGTGCCAGCAGCCAGACTCCGACAGCTTTCCATCAGCCCCAGCATTTT
CDR3aa: CASSQTPTAFHQPQHF

abundance: NA
d_gene: NA
j_gene: TRBJ1-4
v_gene: TRBV5-4
CDR3nt: TGTGCCAGCAGCTTGGCCCAGGGCCGAAATGAAAAACTGTTTTTT
CDR3aa: CASSLAQGRNEKLFF

abundance: NA
d_gene: TRBD1
j_gene: TRBJ2-7
v_gene: TRBV10-3
CDR3nt: TGTGCCATCAGTGAGGGGCAGGGGGATTCCTACGAGCAGTACTTC
CDR3aa: CAISEGQGDSYEQYF

abundance: NA
d_gene: TRBD2
j_gene: TRBJ2-1
v_gene: TRBV10-2
CDR3nt: TGCGCCAGCAGTGACCCTAGCGGGGGGGCAAGTGAGCAGTTCTTC
CDR3aa: CASSDPSGGASEQFF

abundance: NA
d_gene: NA
j_gene: TRBJ1-2
v_gene: TRBV6-4
CDR3nt: TGTGCCAGCAGTGACGGGGCGACAGCGAACTATGGCTACACCTTC
CDR3aa: CASSDGATANYGYTF

abundance: NA
d_gene: TRBD1
j_gene: TRBJ1-2
v_gene: TRBV5-1
CDR3nt: TGCGCCAGCAGCTTGGCCGGGACAGGGGCTGGCTACACCTTC
CDR3aa: CASSLAGTGAGYTF

abundance: NA
d_gene: NA
j_gene: TRBJ2-5
v_gene: TRBV10-1
CDR3nt: TGCGCCAGCAGTGAGTCTTATACCAGGGAGACCCAGTACTTC
CDR3aa: CASSESYTRETQYF

abundance: NA
d_gene: TRBD1
j_gene: TRBJ2-5
v_gene: TRBV10-2
CDR3nt: TGCGCCAGCAGTCATGACAGGGGGCCCAAGGACTTC
CDR3aa: CASSHDRGPKDF

abundance: NA
d_gene: NA
j_gene: TRBJ2-1
v_gene: TRBV28
CDR3nt: TGTGCCAGCAGTTTAGTTCGCCGCTCCTACAATGAGCAGTTCTTC
CDR3aa: CASSLVRRSYNEQFF

abundance: NA
d_gene: NA
j_gene: TRBJ1-5
v_gene: TRBV4-1
CDR3nt: TGCGCCAGCAGCAAGGTACTCCAGACTTCCCAACACCAGCCCCAGCATTTT
CDR3aa: CASSKVLQTSQHQPQHF

abundance: once
d_gene: NA
j_gene: TRBJ2-7
v_gene: TRBV28
CDR3nt: TGTGCCAGCGCCGGGAGCGGCTACGAGCAGTACTTC
CDR3aa: CASAGSGYEQYF

abundance: NA
d_gene: NA
j_gene: TRBJ1-6
v_gene: TRBV9
CDR3nt: TGTGCCAGCAGCGTAGCTACTGGTACGTCCCTCCACTTT
CDR3aa: CASSVATGTSLHF

abundance: NA
d_gene: TRBD1
j_gene: TRBJ1-5
v_gene: TRBV5-1
CDR3nt: TGCGCCAGCAGCCCAAAACCCCGGGACAGTCCCTATAGCAATCAGCCCCAGCATTTT
CDR3aa: CASSPKPRDSPYSNQPQHF

abundance: NA
d_gene: NA
j_gene: TRBJ1-6
v_gene: TRBV5-6
CDR3nt: TGTGCCAGCAGCTTAGACAGAGTAAATTCACCCCTCCACTTT
CDR3aa: CASSLDRVNSPLHF

abundance: NA
d_gene: NA
j_gene: TRBJ1-1
v_gene: TRBV10-3
CDR3nt: TGTGCCATCACGAACAGTCCGAACACTGAAGCTTTCTTT
CDR3aa: CAITNSPNTEAFF

abundance: NA
d_gene: NA
j_gene: TRBJ1-2
v_gene: TRBV29-1
CDR3nt: TGCAGCGTTGAAGGCAGGGGCGGGAACTATGGCTACACCTTC
CDR3aa: CSVEGRGGNYGYTF

abundance: NA
d_gene: TRBD1
j_gene: TRBJ2-7
v_gene: TRBV2
CDR3nt: TGTGCCAGCAGTGAATTTGACAGGGGGGTGCGGGAGCAGTACTTC
CDR3aa: CASSEFDRGVREQYF

abundance: NA
d_gene: NA
j_gene: TRBJ2-7
v_gene: TRBV6-6
CDR3nt: TGTGCCAGCAGTTACCTAGGATCCTACGAGCAGTACTTC
CDR3aa: CASSYLGSYEQYF

abundance: NA
d_gene: TRBD2
j_gene: TRBJ2-7
v_gene: TRBV5-1
CDR3nt: TGCGCCAGCAGCTTGGCAGCGGGGGGTAATTACGAGCAGTACTTC
CDR3aa: CASSLAAGGNYEQYF

abundance: NA
d_gene: NA
j_gene: TRBJ1-1
v_gene: TRBV19
CDR3nt: TGTGCCAGTAGTGTGGGAATGAACACTGAAGCTTTCTTT
CDR3aa: CASSVGMNTEAFF

abundance: NA
d_gene: TRBD2
j_gene: TRBJ2-7
v_gene: TRBV27
CDR3nt: TGTGCCAGCAGAGCGGCAGGTGGGAGCGGGGGCTACGAGCAGTACTTC
CDR3aa: CASRAAGGSGGYEQYF

abundance: NA
d_gene: NA
j_gene: TRBJ2-6
v_gene: TRBV10-3
CDR3nt: TGTGCCATCAGCCTCACAAGCTCTGGGGCCAACGTCCTGACTTTC
CDR3aa: CAISLTSSGANVLTF

abundance: NA
d_gene: NA
j_gene: TRBJ2-3
v_gene: TRBV13
CDR3nt: TGTGCCAGCAGCTTAGCACTCCCCACAGATACGCAGTATTTT
CDR3aa: CASSLALPTDTQYF

abundance: NA
d_gene: TRBD2
j_gene: TRBJ2-1
v_gene: TRBV18
CDR3nt: TGTGCCAGCTCACCTATCCGGGAGGGTGACAATGAGCAGTTCTTC
CDR3aa: CASSPIREGDNEQFF

abundance: NA
d_gene: NA
j_gene: TRBJ2-7
v_gene: TRBV27
CDR3nt: TGTGCCAGCAGTTTATACGGGAGTGAACCCGAGCAGTACTTC
CDR3aa: CASSLYGSEPEQYF

abundance: NA
d_gene: TRBD2
j_gene: TRBJ2-7
v_gene: TRBV6-1
CDR3nt: TGTGCCAGCGGGACTAGCGGGAGTCGCGAGCAGTACTTC
CDR3aa: CASGTSGSREQYF

abundance: NA
d_gene: NA
j_gene: TRBJ1-3
v_gene: TRBV6-5
CDR3nt: TGTGCCAGCAGAGAGAGAAACACCATATATTTT
CDR3aa: CASRERNTIYF

abundance: NA
d_gene: NA
j_gene: TRBJ2-3
v_gene: TRBV28
CDR3nt: TGTGCCAGCAGTTCGCCAGGGGACACAGATACGCAGTATTTT
CDR3aa: CASSSPGDTDTQYF

abundance: NA
d_gene: TRBD2
j_gene: TRBJ2-1
v_gene: TRBV18
CDR3nt: TGTGCCAGCTCACCCTCCGCCAGCGGGGGGGCCAATGAGCAGTTCTTC
CDR3aa: CASSPSASGGANEQFF

abundance: NA
d_gene: NA
j_gene: TRBJ1-4
v_gene: TRBV5-1
CDR3nt: TGCGCCAGCAGCCCAGGGTCGGCTAATGAAAAACTGTTTTTT
CDR3aa: CASSPGSANEKLFF

abundance: NA
d_gene: NA
j_gene: TRBJ2-7
v_gene: TRBV6-6
CDR3nt: TGTGCCAGCAGTTACTCGGAGGGTCACGAGCAGTACTTC
CDR3aa: CASSYSEGHEQYF

abundance: NA
d_gene: TRBD1
j_gene: TRBJ2-1
v_gene: TRBV7-9
CDR3nt: TGTGCCAGCAGCTTTACCCTTTCTACAGGGGGCTACAATGAGCAGTTCTTC
CDR3aa: CASSFTLSTGGYNEQFF

abundance: NA
d_gene: TRBD1
j_gene: TRBJ1-2
v_gene: TRBV28
CDR3nt: TGTGCCAGCAGTTTACTCGACAGGGGCGGTGGCTACACCTTC
CDR3aa: CASSLLDRGGGYTF

abundance: NA
d_gene: TRBD1
j_gene: TRBJ1-1
v_gene: TRBV13
CDR3nt: TGTGCCAGCAGCTCTAGGACAGGAGTCTTGAACACTGAAGCTTTCTTT
CDR3aa: CASSSRTGVLNTEAFF

abundance: NA
d_gene: NA
j_gene: TRBJ2-4
v_gene: TRBV7-9
CDR3nt: TGTGCCAGCAGTCATCAGGCACAGAAAAACATTCAGTACTTC
CDR3aa: CASSHQAQKNIQYF

abundance: NA
d_gene: TRBD2
j_gene: TRBJ2-3
v_gene: TRBV27
CDR3nt: TGTGCCAGCAGTTATAGCGGGATACGCACAGATACGCAGTATTTT
CDR3aa: CASSYSGIRTDTQYF

abundance: NA
d_gene: NA
j_gene: TRBJ2-7
v_gene: TRBV7-7
CDR3nt: TGTGCTAGCAGCCGCTCCCCAGGGGACGAGCAGTACTTC
CDR3aa: CASSRSPGDEQYF

abundance: NA
d_gene: NA
j_gene: TRBJ2-3
v_gene: TRBV18
CDR3nt: TGTGCCAGCTCACAGGGGCCCACCACAGATACGCAGTATTTT
CDR3aa: CASSQGPTTDTQYF